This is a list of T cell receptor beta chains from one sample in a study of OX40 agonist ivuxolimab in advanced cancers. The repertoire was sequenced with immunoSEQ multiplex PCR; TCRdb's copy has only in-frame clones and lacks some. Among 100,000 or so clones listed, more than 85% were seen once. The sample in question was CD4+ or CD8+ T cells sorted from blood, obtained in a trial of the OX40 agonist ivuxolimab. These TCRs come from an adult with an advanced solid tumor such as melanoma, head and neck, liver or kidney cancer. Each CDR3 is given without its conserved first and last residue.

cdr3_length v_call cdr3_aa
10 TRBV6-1 ASSLGWTEAF
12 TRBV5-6 ASSFGQAHGGYT
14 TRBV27 ASSISPATGRNEQY
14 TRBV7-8 ASSLIPGLAFEEQY
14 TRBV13 ASSARDRGNIGELF
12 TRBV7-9 ASSLSRSPYEQY
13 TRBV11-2 ASSLGGFFNYGYT
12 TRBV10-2 ASSERQASYEQY
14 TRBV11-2 ASSPGDLLHSYEQY
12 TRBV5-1 ATRGASGDNEQF
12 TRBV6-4 ASSASGSTDTQY
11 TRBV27 ASSFLGVGEAF
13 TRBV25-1 ASSEWGRGAHEQY
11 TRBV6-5 ASSYRPNTEAF
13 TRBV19 ASSISGTGYGGYT
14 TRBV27 ASNSGTSVSYNEQF
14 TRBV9 ASEREGPEWTDTQY
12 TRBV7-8 ASTPPDRDYEQY
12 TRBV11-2 ASSFPTWMDEQF
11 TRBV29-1 SATTGGNQPQH
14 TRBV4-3 ASSKSDRSGANVLT
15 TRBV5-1 ASTWTSTTSGANVLT
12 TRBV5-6 ASSEQPGTDTQY
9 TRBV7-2 ASSLCQPQH
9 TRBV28 ASSFRGGYT
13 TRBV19 ASSIMWLEDSPLH
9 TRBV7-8 ASSPGAEAF